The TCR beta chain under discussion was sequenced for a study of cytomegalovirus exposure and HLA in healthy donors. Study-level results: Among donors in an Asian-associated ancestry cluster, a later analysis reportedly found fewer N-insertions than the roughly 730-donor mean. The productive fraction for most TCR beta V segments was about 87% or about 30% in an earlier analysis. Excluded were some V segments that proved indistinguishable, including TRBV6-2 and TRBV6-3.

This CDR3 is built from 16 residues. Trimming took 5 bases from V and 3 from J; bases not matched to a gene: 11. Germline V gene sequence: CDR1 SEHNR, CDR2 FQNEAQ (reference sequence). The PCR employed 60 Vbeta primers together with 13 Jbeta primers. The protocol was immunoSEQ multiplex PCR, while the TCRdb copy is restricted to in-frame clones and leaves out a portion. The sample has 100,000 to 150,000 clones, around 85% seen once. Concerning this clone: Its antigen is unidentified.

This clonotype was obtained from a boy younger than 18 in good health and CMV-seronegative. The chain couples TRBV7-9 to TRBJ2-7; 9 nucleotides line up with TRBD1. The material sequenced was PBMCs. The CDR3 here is CASSRLGGTGIYEQYF. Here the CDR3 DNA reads TGTGCCAGCAGCCGATTAGGGGGGACAGGGATCTACGAGCAGTACTTC.